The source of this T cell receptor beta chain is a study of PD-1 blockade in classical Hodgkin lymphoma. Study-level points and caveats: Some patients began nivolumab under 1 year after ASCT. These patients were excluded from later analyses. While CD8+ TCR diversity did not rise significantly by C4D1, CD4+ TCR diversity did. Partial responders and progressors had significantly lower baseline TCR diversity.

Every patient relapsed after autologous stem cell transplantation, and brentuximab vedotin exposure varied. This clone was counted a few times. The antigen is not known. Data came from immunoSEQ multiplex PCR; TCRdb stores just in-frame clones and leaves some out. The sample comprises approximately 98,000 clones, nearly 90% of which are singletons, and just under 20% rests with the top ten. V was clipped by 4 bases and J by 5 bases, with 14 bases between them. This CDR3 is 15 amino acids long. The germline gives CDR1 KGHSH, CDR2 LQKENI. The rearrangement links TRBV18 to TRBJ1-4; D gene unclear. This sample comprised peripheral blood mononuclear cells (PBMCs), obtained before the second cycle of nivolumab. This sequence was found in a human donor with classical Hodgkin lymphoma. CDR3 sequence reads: CASSQLAGSNEKLFF. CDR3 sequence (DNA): TGTGCCAGCTCACAACTGGCAGGATCCAATGAAAAACTGTTTTTT.